These 21 T cell receptor beta chains were all obtained from the same sample, sequenced in a study of tissue T cells after allogeneic stem cell transplantation (dated 2022 in TCRdb). The sample's time point label is to be understood as: mouse harvest day 7 after allogeneic transplant. Each mouse graft, delivered by tail vein injection, combined 10^6 splenic CD5+ T cells with 10^7 T-cell-depleted bone marrow cells. Library generation was performed with the immunoSEQ multiplex PCR assay. The source is immuneACCESS, and TCRdb retained only in-frame sequences with V and J called. Part of the clones is not carried over; for the studies checked, unresolved V genes explain less than half of this, and the remainder is unexplained. Across this sample there are about 2,000 clones, with around 50% seen only once. The ten largest clones add up to approximately 22% of the sample. The sequencing input was spleen. The receptors were sampled from a female BALB/c mouse given C57BL/6 T cells with graft-versus-host disease after an allogeneic hematopoietic cell transplant.

On this clone itself: Gene names and germline match the mouse. The read stops 1 residue short of the end of the CDR3; the missing end is completed from the germline J gene. The chain is built from TRBV31 and TRBJ2-4, with 8 positions matching TRBD2. CDR3 size: 15 residues. V trimming: 0 bases; J trimming: 0 bases; junction bases outside the gene matches: 2. Germline V gene data show CDR1 as GKSSPN and CDR2 as SITVG. The CDR3 region is CAWSLVGGSQNTLYF. The part of the CDR3 DNA that was read is TGTGCCTGGAGTCTAGTGGGGGGGAGTCAAAACACCTTGTAC.

A note on this clone: Gene names and germline refer to mouse. The read ends 1 residue early relative to the CDR3; the germline J gene fills the gap. The chain couples TRBV26 to TRBJ2-5; D is unresolved. The V end was cut by 3 bases, the J end by 3 bases, with 4 bases between. The CDR3 has 12 residues. Germline V gene data show CDR1 as KGHPV and CDR2 as FQNQEV (reference sequence). The part of the CDR3 DNA that was read is TGTGCCAGCAGTCTCCATCAAGACACCCAGTAC. Encoded protein: CASSLHQDTQY. The complete CDR3 sequence is CASSLHQDTQYF.

This clone is labeled as large. Gene names are mouse gene names. Read data end 1 residue before the CDR3 end; the end is taken from the germline J gene. The chain has TRBV26 and TRBJ2-5; D is possibly TRBD2 (7 bases). V was trimmed by 2 bases and J by 2 bases, leaving 11 bases between them. The germline CDR1 and CDR2 sequences are KGHPV and FQNQEV (reference sequence). The CDR3 contains 15 residues. Incomplete CDR3 DNA: TGTGCCAGCAGTCTGGGGGGGCGGGGCCAAGACACCCAGTAC. It is translated as CASSLGGRGQDTQY. The CDR3 reads in full as CASSLGGRGQDTQYF. The full variable domain, completed using reference TRBV26 and TRBJ2-5, is NSKVIQTPRYLVKGQGQKAKMRCIPEKGHPVVFWYQQNKNNEFKFLINFQNQEVLQQIDMTEKRFSAECPSNSPCSLEIQSSEAGDSALYLCASSLGGRGQDTQYFGPGTRLLVL.

In its sample, this clone was seen a few times. Any gene name here is a mouse gene name. The DNA ends 1 residue before the CDR3 does, and the rest of the CDR3 is filled in from the germline J gene. The chain combines TRBV12-1 with TRBJ1-4; 8 bases are shared with TRBD1. Unmatched junction bases numbered 3, after V lost 4 bases and J lost 0 bases. The CDR3 consists of 15 residues. The germline CDR1 and CDR2 sequences are SGHSN and HYEKVE. CDR3 DNA (partial): TGTGCCAGCTCCCGACAGGGGATTTCCAACGAAAGATTATTT. Protein: CASSRQGISNERLF. The whole CDR3 region reads CASSRQGISNERLFF.

Remarks on this clone: The gene names given are mouse names. The read finishes 1 residue shy of the CDR3 end, and the germline J gene is used to complete it. The rearrangement links TRBV19 to TRBJ1-1, with TRBD1 matching 7 bases. The germline CDR1 and CDR2 sequences are FNHDT and SITEND (reference sequence). CDR3 length: 12 residues. The V and J ends lost 2 bases and 8 bases, in that order; junction bases with no gene match: 3. The CDR3 sequence: CASSIQTGEVFF. CDR3 bases read: TGTGCCAGCAGTATCCAGACAGGGGAAGTCTTC.

Note on this clone: Gene names denote mouse genes. The read gets to within 1 residue of the CDR3 end, and the germline J gene fills in the rest. The V call is TRBV26, the J call TRBJ1-1; 11 bases match TRBD1. V lost 1 base, J lost 3 bases, and 1 base stayed unmatched. The CDR3 sequence is 15 residues long. CDR1 KGHPV and CDR2 FQNQEV come from the germline V gene (reference sequence). CDR3 in amino acids: CASSLWTGGYTEVFF. The covered CDR3 bases are TGTGCCAGCAGTCTGTGGACAGGGGGCTACACAGAAGTCTTC.

Regarding this clone: Each gene name is a mouse one. The CDR3 goes on 1 residue after the read ends, and that part is filled in from the germline J gene. This chain uses TRBV16 with TRBJ2-5; 11 bases fit TRBD2. The CDR3 totals 14 residues. The ends lost 4 bases at V and 3 bases at J; junction bases unmatched: 0. Per the germline V gene, CDR1 is SGHSA and CDR2 is FRNQAP. CDR3 bases read: TGTGCAAGCAGCTGGACTGGGGGGCAAGACACCCAGTAC. Translating it yields CASSWTGGQDTQY. The full-length CDR3 reads as CASSWTGGQDTQYF.

Concerning this clone itself: Any gene name here is a mouse gene name. The read ends 1 residue early relative to the CDR3; the germline J gene fills the gap. The rearrangement uses TRBV26 and TRBJ1-2; D gene unclear. Germline CDR1 is KGHPV and CDR2 is FQNQEV (reference sequence). The CDR3 is made up of 13 amino acids. Trimming took 1 base from V and 1 from J, leaving 4 bases between them. The chain's CDR3 is CASSLLVNSDYTF. The CDR3 bases that were read are TGTGCCAGCAGTCTGTTGGTAAACTCCGACTACACC.

Of note for this clone: Any gene name here is a mouse gene name. Read sequence stops 1 residue before the CDR3 end, and the germline J gene provides the missing end. The chain recombines TRBV26 with TRBJ1-2, with 10 bases aligning to TRBD1. CDR1 is KGHPV and CDR2 is FQNQEV in the germline V gene (reference sequence). V shed 8 bases and J 2 bases; nucleotides not matched to a gene: 2. The CDR3 loop spans 13 amino acids. Here the CDR3 reads CASSGQGNSDYTF. Partial CDR3 DNA: TGTGCCAGCTCGGGACAGGGGAACTCCGACTACACC.

As regards this clone: The gene symbols are mouse symbols. Sequencing ends 1 residue short of the CDR3 end; the germline J gene provides the rest. The chain links TRBV16 to TRBJ2-1, with D uncertain. This CDR3 has 11 residues. Trimming shortened V by 5 bases and J by 7 bases, and 6 bases separated the two germline ends. Germline V CDR1 and CDR2: SGHSA, FRNQAP. Incomplete CDR3 DNA: TGTGCAAGCAGCCGAGGGGCTGAGCAGTTC. Translation: CASSRGAEQF. In full, the CDR3 reads CASSRGAEQFF.

A remark on this clone: Gene names are the mouse ones. The read ends 1 residue shy of where the CDR3 ends; the end is completed using the germline J gene. This chain joins TRBV26 and TRBJ2-2; 8 bases map to TRBD2. Germline V gene data show CDR1 as KGHPV and CDR2 as FQNQEV (reference sequence). The CDR3 is made up of 14 amino acids. With V trimmed by 6 bases and J by 1 base, 1 base remained unmatched. The CDR3 region is CASRDWVNTGQLYF. The CDR3 bases that were read are TGTGCCAGCAGGGACTGGGTAAACACCGGGCAGCTCTAC. Based on the CDR3 plus reference TRBV26 and TRBJ2-2, the full variable domain is NSKVIQTPRYLVKGQGQKAKMRCIPEKGHPVVFWYQQNKNNEFKFLINFQNQEVLQQIDMTEKRFSAECPSNSPCSLEIQSSEAGDSALYLCASRDWVNTGQLYFGEGSKLTVL.

In the case of this clone: Mouse gene names and germline throughout. The sequenced fragment ends 1 residue before the CDR3 boundary, so the rest is inferred from the germline J gene. This rearrangement joins TRBV16 to TRBJ2-2; 8 bases map to TRBD2. CDR1 and CDR2 from the germline V gene are SGHSA and FRNQAP. The CDR3 runs 17 residues. V shed 2 bases and J 0 bases; nucleotides not matched to a gene: 5. Partial CDR3 DNA: TGTGCAAGCAGCTTAAGACTGGGGCATGCAAACACCGGGCAGCTCTAC. It codes for CASSLRLGHANTGQLY. The complete CDR3 reads CASSLRLGHANTGQLYF. Using reference TRBV16 and TRBJ2-2 for the parts outside the CDR3, the full variable domain is NAGVIQTPRHKVTGKGQEATLWCEPISGHSAVFWYRQTIVQGLEFLTYFRNQAPIDDSGMPKERFSAQMPNQSHSTLKIQSTQPQDSAVYLCASSLRLGHANTGQLYFGEGSKLTVL.

This clone came up a few times. The germline and genes are mouse ones. The sequence runs out 1 residue before the end of the CDR3; the remainder is reconstructed from the germline J gene. This sequence joins TRBV2 and TRBJ2-7, with TRBD1 matching over 7 bases. The CDR3 extends over 15 amino acids. The J segment lost 0 bases and the V segment lost 4 bases, leaving 6 bases of the junction unmatched. Germline V CDR1 and CDR2: LGHNA, YSYQKL. The covered CDR3 bases are TGTGCCAGCAGCCTCCCGGGACAGAGCTCCTATGAACAGTAC. Translated: CASSLPGQSSYEQY. In full, the CDR3 is CASSLPGQSSYEQYF.

Regarding this clone: Genes and germline come from the mouse. From the germline J gene comes the end of the CDR3, since the read stops 1 residue before it. The chain couples TRBV12-1 to TRBJ2-7; 7 bases align to TRBD1. This CDR3 contains 13 residues. Germline CDR1 reads SGHSN; CDR2 reads HYEKVE. Trimming removed 6 bases from V and 4 bases from J; junction bases left unmatched: 8. The DNA read from the CDR3 is TGTGCCAGCAGTTCCGGGACAGCTTATGAACAGTAC. Translation: CASSSGTAYEQY. The entire CDR3 protein is CASSSGTAYEQYF.

This clone showed up just a few times. Gene labels here are mouse ones. Sequencing ends 1 residue short of the CDR3 end; the germline J gene provides the rest. This rearrangement joins TRBV23 to TRBJ2-7. This CDR3 has 16 residues. Germline loops: CDR1 KGHTA, CDR2 FQNQQP. Incomplete CDR3 DNA: TGCTCCAGCAGTCAATCTATACGGCAGAGCTCCTATGAACAGTAC. As protein: CSSSQSIRQSSYEQY. In full, the CDR3 reads CSSSQSIRQSSYEQYF. Together with reference TRBV23 and TRBJ2-7, the CDR3 gives the full variable domain: DAAVTQKPRYLIKMKGQEAEMKCIPEKGHTAVFWYQQKQSKELKFLIYFQNQQPLDQIDMVKERFSAVCPSSSLCSLGIRTCEAEDSALYLCSSSQSIRQSSYEQYFGPGTRLTVL.

To note about this clone: All gene names here are mouse names. The read is 1 residue too short to cover the CDR3 end, so that end is filled in from the germline J gene. The J gene is TRBJ2-2, the V gene TRBV26; 8 nucleotides agree with TRBD2. CDR1 and CDR2 (germline): KGHPV, FQNQEV (reference sequence). The CDR3 loop spans 15 amino acids. The J segment lost 7 bases and the V segment lost 1 base, leaving 5 bases of the junction unmatched. Incomplete CDR3 DNA: TGTGCCAGCAGTCTGTTGGCTGGGGGGTTCGGGCAGCTCTAC. Translation gives CASSLLAGGFGQLY. The complete CDR3 reads CASSLLAGGFGQLYF.

This clone was seen a few times. Germline and genes: mouse. From the germline J gene comes the end of the CDR3, since the read stops 1 residue before it. This sequence joins TRBV12-1 and TRBJ1-2; D is uncertain. V lost 2 bases, J lost 1 base, and 4 bases lay in between. This CDR3 spans 12 amino acids. The germline CDR1 and CDR2 sequences are SGHSN and HYEKVE. The CDR3 sequence: CASSQGNSDYTF. Incomplete CDR3 DNA: TGTGCCAGCTCTCAAGGAAACTCCGACTACACC.

This clone has just a few counts. Gene labels here are mouse ones. The CDR3 goes on 1 residue after the read ends, and that part is filled in from the germline J gene. The chain couples TRBV16 to TRBJ2-7; TRBD2 agrees at 10 bases. This CDR3 comprises 14 residues. After removal of 4 bases from V and 3 bases from J, the junction contained 3 bases not matched to a gene. Germline assignment: CDR1 SGHSA and CDR2 FRNQAP. CDR3 region: CASSSLGGHYEQYF. CDR3 DNA (partial): TGTGCAAGCAGCTCGCTGGGGGGGCACTATGAACAGTAC.

This clone came up a few times. Mouse gene names apply. The read ends 1 residue early relative to the CDR3; the germline J gene fills the gap. The genes are TRBV4 and TRBJ2-7, with D possibly being TRBD2 (7 bases). The CDR3 consists of 12 residues. Germline V gene data show CDR1 as LGHDT and CDR2 as YNNKQL (reference sequence). The ends were cut back, 4 bases at V and 4 bases at J, with 8 bases in the middle. This chain's CDR3 is CASSWGAYEQYF. The sequenced part of the CDR3 DNA is TGTGCCAGCAGCTGGGGGGCGTATGAACAGTAC.

This clone was found a few times. Germline and genes: mouse. The chain's CDR3 is CASSLINQAPLF. Incomplete CDR3 DNA: TGTGCCAGCAGTCTGATCAATCAGGCTCCGCTT. The rearrangement uses TRBV26 and TRBJ1-5; D gene unclear. The read terminates 1 residue before the CDR3 end, so the remaining end is supplied by the germline J gene. V was clipped by 2 bases and J by 7 bases, with 6 bases between them. CDR1 is KGHPV and CDR2 is FQNQEV in the germline V gene (reference sequence). The CDR3 runs 12 residues.

The table lists this clone with a few counts. Mouse germline and gene names are used. The read is 1 residue too short to cover the CDR3 end, so that end is filled in from the germline J gene. The chain combines TRBV12-2 with TRBJ2-7, with TRBD2 matching over 11 bases. The ends lost 1 base at V and 7 bases at J; junction bases unmatched: 2. Germline CDR1 SGHLS, CDR2 HYDKME. The CDR3 extends over 13 amino acids. This chain's CDR3 is CASSLTGGGEQYF. CDR3 DNA, as far as it was read: TGTGCCAGCTCTCTGACTGGGGGGGGAGAACAGTAC.